The 16 T cell receptor beta chains reported below all come from one sample, sequenced in a study of CD8 T cells in Susac syndrome. Random hexamers served to reverse transcribe about 0.5 to 1 ug RNA. TCRdb passed the immunoSEQ multiplex PCR reads through MiXCR, listing each CDR3 protein once. The sample carries around 77,000 distinct CDR3 sequences, roughly 95% recorded once. What was sequenced was CD4+ T cells from PBMCs. These receptors came from a human donor with multiple sclerosis.

V gene TRBV6-2 or TRBV6-3 combines with J gene TRBJ1-2; D is possibly TRBD1 (6 bases). This CDR3 spans 15 amino acids. V gave up 8 bases and J gave up 5 bases, with 21 bases separating them. Germline V gene data show CDR1 as MNHEY and CDR2 as SVGEGT. The CDR3 is CASVAPGQGGYGYTF. CDR3 DNA: TGTGCCAGCGTAGCCCCGGGACAAGGGGGATATGGCTACACCTTC.

This chain joins TRBV11-2 and TRBJ2-3; D may be TRBD1 or TRBD2 (5 bases each). Trimming removed 4 bases from V and 1 base from J, with 15 bases in between. The germline CDR1 and CDR2 sequences are SGHAT and FQNNGV. There are 16 residues in the CDR3. The CDR3 region has the DNA TGTGCCAGCAGCTATACTCAGGGTAGCGGCACAGATACGCAGTATTTT. Translated: CASSYTQGSGTDTQYF.

CDR3 region: CASSLGGVEAFF. In DNA form, the CDR3 reads TGTGCCAGCAGCCTCGGGGGAGTTGAAGCTTTCTTT. The chain joins TRBV12-3 or TRBV12-4 to TRBJ1-1; D may be TRBD1 (5 bases). V was cut by 6 bases and J by 7 bases, with 12 bases left in between. The CDR3 is made up of 12 amino acids.

The V gene is TRBV7-9, the J gene TRBJ2-7; 7 nucleotides match TRBD2. The germline CDR1 and CDR2 sequences are SEHNR and FQNEAQ (reference sequence). This CDR3 is built from 14 residues. The J segment lost 3 bases and the V segment lost 4 bases, leaving 6 bases of the junction unmatched. The CDR3 DNA reads TGTGCCAGCAGCTCCGAGGGAGGGTACTACGAGCAGTACTTC. This encodes CASSSEGGYYEQYF.

V and J are TRBV20-1 and TRBJ1-5; no definite D call. This CDR3 is built from 14 residues. V was clipped by 5 bases and J by 4 bases, with 15 bases between them. Per the germline V gene, CDR1 is DFQATT and CDR2 is SNEGSKA (reference sequence). The CDR3 region has the DNA TGCAGTGCTCGTAACGGAGGGTCGAATCAGCCCCAGCATTTT. Translating it yields CSARNGGSNQPQHF.

The chain uses TRBV6-5 and TRBJ1-1, with D perhaps matching TRBD1 (5 bases). Looked up from germline, CDR1 is MNHEY and CDR2 is SVGAGI. Trimming took off 5 bases at V and 1 base at J, with 11 bases between the two ends. The CDR3 length is 14 residues. The CDR3 here is CASSKRTPNTEAFF. The DNA of the CDR3 is TGTGCCAGCAGTAAACGGACACCGAACACTGAAGCTTTCTTT.

About this clonotype: Compared with germline, one end of the junction differs, possibly owing to a read error. This sequence joins TRBV5-1 and TRBJ1-4; the match to TRBD1 covers 7 bases. The CDR3 covers 15 residues. Germline V lookup: CDR1 SGHRS, CDR2 YFSETQ. The CDR3 nucleotides are TGCGCCAGCACCTTGGGAGGGGGCGAGGATGAAAAACTGTTTTTT. Amino acid sequence: CASTLGGGEDEKLFF.

The DNA for the CDR3 is TGTGCCAGCAGCTTAGGGACCCACAATGAGCAGTTCTTC. The encoded protein is CASSLGTHNEQFF. The gene calls are TRBV7-2 and TRBJ2-1; D unclear. In germline, CDR1 is SGHTA, CDR2 FQGNSA. The CDR3 has 13 amino acids. V was cut by 1 base and J by 5 bases, with 6 bases left in between.

This chain joins TRBV13 and TRBJ2-5, with TRBD2 matching over 14 bases. J lost 5 bases, V lost 6 bases, and 14 bases had no gene match. This CDR3 spans 18 amino acids. Germline loops: CDR1 PRHDT, CDR2 FYEKMQ (reference sequence). This CDR3 reads CASSSRRLAGGTRETQYF. The CDR3 DNA reads TGTGCCAGCAGTTCTCGAAGACTAGCGGGGGGGACCCGGGAGACCCAGTACTTC. Together with reference TRBV13 and TRBJ2-5, the CDR3 gives the full variable domain: AAGVIQSPRHLIKEKRETATLKCYPIPRHDTVYWYQQGPGQDPQFLISFYEKMQSDKGSIPDRFSAQQFSDYHSELNMSSLELGDSALYFCASSSRRLAGGTRETQYFGPGTRLLVL.

The V gene is TRBV6-5, the J gene TRBJ2-7; D uncertain. The CDR3 has 13 amino acids. The germline V gene has CDR1 MNHEY and CDR2 SVGAGI. Trimming took off 5 bases at V and 7 bases at J, with 15 bases between the two ends. The CDR3 nucleotides read TGTGCCAGCAGTCCGGCTCGATTTGGGGAGCAGTACTTC. Encoded protein: CASSPARFGEQYF.

The chain's CDR3 is CASSHPLAGGREQFF. The CDR3 coding sequence is TGTGCCAGTAGTCACCCTCTAGCGGGGGGCCGGGAGCAGTTCTTC. The chain is built from TRBV19 and TRBJ2-1, with TRBD2 identical over 11 bases. Germline CDR1 and CDR2: LNHDA and SQIVND (reference sequence). The CDR3 runs to 15 residues. The ends lost 5 bases at V and 10 bases at J; junction bases unmatched: 10. The full variable domain, in which reference TRBV19 and TRBJ2-1 provide the parts outside the CDR3, is DGGITQSPKYLFRKEGQNVTLSCEQNLNHDAMYWYRQDPGQGLRLIYYSQIVNDFQKGDIAEGYSVSREKKESFPLTVTSAQKNPTAFYLCASSHPLAGGREQFFGPGTRLTVL.

The CDR3 nucleotides are TGTGCCTGGAACCCCCATGGGACAGGGGCTGTAAAACTGTTTTTT. Its translation: CAWNPHGTGAVKLFF. J is TRBJ1-4 and V is TRBV30; 10 bases match TRBD1. The CDR3 loop spans 15 amino acids. V lost 4 bases to trimming and J lost 10 bases; unmatched junction nucleotides: 12. The germline V gene has CDR1 GTSNPN and CDR2 SVGIG (reference sequence). Variable domain in full (rest from reference TRBV30 and TRBJ1-4): SQTIHQWPATLVQPVGSPLSLECTVEGTSNPNLYWYRQAAGRGLQLLFYSVGIGQISSEVPQNLSASRPQDRQFILSSKKLLLSDSGFYLCAWNPHGTGAVKLFFGSGTQLSVL.

Here the CDR3 reads CASSPVGGLKTQYF. The CDR3 DNA reads TGTGCCAGCAGCCCCGTGGGGGGCTTGAAGACCCAGTACTTC. This chain uses TRBV3-1 with TRBJ2-5, with D perhaps TRBD1 or TRBD2 (6 bases each). Per the germline V gene, CDR1 is LGHDT and CDR2 is YNNKEL (reference sequence). The CDR3 contains 14 residues. The germline V and J ends were trimmed by 4 bases and 6 bases, with 15 bases remaining between them.

The V call is TRBV3-1, the J call TRBJ2-5; TRBD2 is a possible D gene (5 bases). The V and J ends lost 0 bases and 7 bases respectively, with 15 bases between them. Germline V CDR1 and CDR2: LGHDT, YNNKEL (reference sequence). The CDR3 totals 15 residues. The CDR3 protein is CASSQDLATAGTQYF. CDR3 nucleotides: TGTGCCAGCAGCCAAGATCTGGCCACGGCGGGGACCCAGTACTTC.

The rearrangement uses TRBV29-1 and TRBJ2-3; 8 bases agree with TRBD2. The trim removed 2 bases at V and 5 bases at J, leaving 6 bases unmatched. The CDR3 is 14 residues long. CDR1 and CDR2 (germline): SQVTM, ANQGSEA. In DNA, the CDR3 is TGCAGCGTTGAATCCCCCCGGGAGGGAGATACGCAGTATTTT. Amino acid sequence: CSVESPREGDTQYF.

The chain employs TRBV6-1 and TRBJ2-1; 7 bases are shared with TRBD2. The V gene's germline CDR1 is MNHNS and CDR2 SASEGT. The junction had 16 bases not matched to a gene; V was cut back by 5 bases and J by 9 bases. This CDR3 is 16 amino acids long. The CDR3 region has the DNA TGTGCCAGCAGTCCCCTACTAGCGTGGAACCGACCTGAGCAGTTCTTC. It is translated as CASSPLLAWNRPEQFF.